This TCR beta chain was captured in a study of tumor-infiltrating lymphocytes in primary liver carcinoma. Synthesis of TCR beta cDNA was carried out from about 0.55 ug total RNA with a constant-region primer. Slightly modified ARM-PCR with three nested multiplex PCR rounds yielded TCR beta libraries. MiXCR was run by TCRdb on the multiplex PCR reads, yielding one entry per CDR3 protein. The sample yields more than 55,000 distinct CDR3 sequences, 55% to 75% seen once. Study outcomes and limitations: The top-250-clone fraction was significantly higher in tumors than in blood (p = 0.039). Overlap in tumor-adjacent and tumor-blood pairs fell below that of tumor region pairs.

Bulk tissue was left unsorted, and RNA and DNA were co-extracted from 20-30 mg of it. No patient had received treatment, and all had chronic HBV infection. As regards this clonotype: Its matching antigen is unknown. A much bigger clone sits one base away, suggesting this may be a read error.

Sequenced input: liver tumor tissue from sampling region 2. As for subset: tumor region T2, inferior pole. The sequence was collected from a man aged 35 to 55 with primary liver carcinoma and hepatitis B virus infection.

The CDR3 nucleotides read TGTGCCTATACCAGGGCTGGGGCCAACATCCTGACTTTC. This translates into CAYTRAGANILTF. The chain uses TRBV30 and TRBJ2-6; tentatively, D is TRBD1 (5 bases). The CDR3 runs to 13 residues. Germline V gene data show CDR1 as GTSNPN and CDR2 as SVGIG (reference sequence). The full variable domain, completed using reference TRBV30 and TRBJ2-6, is SQTIHQWPATLVQPVGSPLSLECTVEGTSNPNLYWYRQAAGRGLQLLFYSVGIGQISSEVPQNLSASRPQDRQFILSSKKLLLSDSGFYLCAYTRAGANILTFGAGSRLTVL.